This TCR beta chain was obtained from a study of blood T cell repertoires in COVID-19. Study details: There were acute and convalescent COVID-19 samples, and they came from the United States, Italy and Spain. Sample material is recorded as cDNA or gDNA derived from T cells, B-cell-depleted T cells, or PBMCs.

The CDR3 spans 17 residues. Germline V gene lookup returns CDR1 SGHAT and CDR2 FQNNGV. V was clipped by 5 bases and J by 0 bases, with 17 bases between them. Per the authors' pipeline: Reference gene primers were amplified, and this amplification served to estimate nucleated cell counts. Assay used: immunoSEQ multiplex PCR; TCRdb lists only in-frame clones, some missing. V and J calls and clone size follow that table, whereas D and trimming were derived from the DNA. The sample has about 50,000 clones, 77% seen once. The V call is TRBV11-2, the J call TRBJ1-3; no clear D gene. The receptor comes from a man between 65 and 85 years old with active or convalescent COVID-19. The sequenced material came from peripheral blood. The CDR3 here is CASSPKRALSSGNTIYF. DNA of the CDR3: TGTGCCAGCAGCCCCAAACGCGCCCTAAGCTCTGGAAACACCATATATTTT.